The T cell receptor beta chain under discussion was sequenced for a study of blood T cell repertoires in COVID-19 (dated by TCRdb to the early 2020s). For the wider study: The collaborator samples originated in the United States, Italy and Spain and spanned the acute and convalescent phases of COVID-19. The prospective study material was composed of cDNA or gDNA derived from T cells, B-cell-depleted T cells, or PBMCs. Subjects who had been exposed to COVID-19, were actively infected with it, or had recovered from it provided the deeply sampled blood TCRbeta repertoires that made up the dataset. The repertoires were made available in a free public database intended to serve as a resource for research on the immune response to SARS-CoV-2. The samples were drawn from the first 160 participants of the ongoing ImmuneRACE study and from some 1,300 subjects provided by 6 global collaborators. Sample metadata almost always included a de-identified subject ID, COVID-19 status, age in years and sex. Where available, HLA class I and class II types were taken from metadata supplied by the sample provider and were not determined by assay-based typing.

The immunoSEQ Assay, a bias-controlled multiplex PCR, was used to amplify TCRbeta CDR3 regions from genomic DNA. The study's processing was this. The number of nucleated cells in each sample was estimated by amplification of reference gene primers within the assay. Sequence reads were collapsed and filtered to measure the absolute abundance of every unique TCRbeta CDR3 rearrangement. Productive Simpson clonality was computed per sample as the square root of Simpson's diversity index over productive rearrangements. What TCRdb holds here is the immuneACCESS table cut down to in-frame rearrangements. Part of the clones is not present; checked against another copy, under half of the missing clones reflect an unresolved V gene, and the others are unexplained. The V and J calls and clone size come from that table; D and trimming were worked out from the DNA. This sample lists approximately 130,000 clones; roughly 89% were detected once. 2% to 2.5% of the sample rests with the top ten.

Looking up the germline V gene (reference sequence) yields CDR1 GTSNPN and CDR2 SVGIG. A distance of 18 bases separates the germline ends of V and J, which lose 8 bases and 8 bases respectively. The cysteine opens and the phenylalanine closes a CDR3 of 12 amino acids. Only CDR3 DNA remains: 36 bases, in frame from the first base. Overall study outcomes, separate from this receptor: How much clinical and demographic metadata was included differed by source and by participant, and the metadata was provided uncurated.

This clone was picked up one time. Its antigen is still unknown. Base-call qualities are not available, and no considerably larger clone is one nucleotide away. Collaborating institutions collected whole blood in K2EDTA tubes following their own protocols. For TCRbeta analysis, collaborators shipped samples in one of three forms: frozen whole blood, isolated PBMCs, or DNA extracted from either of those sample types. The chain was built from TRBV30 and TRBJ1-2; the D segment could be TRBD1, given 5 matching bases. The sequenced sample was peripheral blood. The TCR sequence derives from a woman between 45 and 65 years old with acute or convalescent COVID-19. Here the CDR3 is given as CAHRTPKGGYTF. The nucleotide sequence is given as TGTGCCCACCGTACGCCGAAGGGGGGCTACACCTTC.